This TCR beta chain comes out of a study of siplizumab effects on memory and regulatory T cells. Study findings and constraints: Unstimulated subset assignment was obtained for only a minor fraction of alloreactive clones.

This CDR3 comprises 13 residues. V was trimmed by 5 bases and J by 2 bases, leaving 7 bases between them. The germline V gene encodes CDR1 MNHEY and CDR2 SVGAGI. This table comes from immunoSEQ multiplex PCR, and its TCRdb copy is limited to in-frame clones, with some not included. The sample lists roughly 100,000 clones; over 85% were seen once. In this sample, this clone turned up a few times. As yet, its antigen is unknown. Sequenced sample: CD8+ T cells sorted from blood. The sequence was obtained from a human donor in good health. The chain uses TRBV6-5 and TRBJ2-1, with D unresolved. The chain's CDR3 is CASSLGPYNEQFF. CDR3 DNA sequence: TGTGCCAGCAGTCTCGGTCCCTACAATGAGCAGTTCTTC.